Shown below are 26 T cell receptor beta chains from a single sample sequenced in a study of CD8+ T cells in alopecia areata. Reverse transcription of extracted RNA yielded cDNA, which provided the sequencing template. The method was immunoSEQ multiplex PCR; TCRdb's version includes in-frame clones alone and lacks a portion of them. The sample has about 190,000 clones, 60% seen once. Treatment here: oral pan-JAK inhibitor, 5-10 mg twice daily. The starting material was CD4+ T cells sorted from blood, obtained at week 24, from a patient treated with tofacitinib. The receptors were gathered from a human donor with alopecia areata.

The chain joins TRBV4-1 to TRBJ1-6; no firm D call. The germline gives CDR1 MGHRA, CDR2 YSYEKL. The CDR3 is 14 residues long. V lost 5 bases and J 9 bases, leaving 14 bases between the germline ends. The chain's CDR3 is CASSYPDGVSPLHF. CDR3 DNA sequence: TGCGCCAGCAGCTACCCGGACGGAGTTTCACCCCTCCACTTT.

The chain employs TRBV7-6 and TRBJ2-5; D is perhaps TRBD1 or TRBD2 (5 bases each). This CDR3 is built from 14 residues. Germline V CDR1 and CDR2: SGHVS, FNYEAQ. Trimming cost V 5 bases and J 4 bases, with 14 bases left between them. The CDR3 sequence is CASSEQDWAETQYF. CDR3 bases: TGTGCCAGCAGCGAACAGGACTGGGCAGAGACCCAGTACTTC.

Here the CDR3 reads CSVGGTGGYTF. The CDR3 DNA is TGCAGCGTTGGGGGAACTGGGGGCTACACCTTC. V and J are TRBV29-1 and TRBJ1-2; D gene unclear. The ends were cut back, 4 bases at V and 8 bases at J, with 11 bases in the middle. The germline CDR1 and CDR2 sequences are SQVTM and ANQGSEA. CDR3 length equals 11 residues.

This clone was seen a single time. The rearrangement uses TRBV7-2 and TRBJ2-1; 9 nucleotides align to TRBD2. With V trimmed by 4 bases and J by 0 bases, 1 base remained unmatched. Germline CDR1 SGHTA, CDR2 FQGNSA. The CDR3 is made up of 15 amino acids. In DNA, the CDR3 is TGTGCCAGCAGCTATAGCGGGGGCTCCTACAATGAGCAGTTCTTC. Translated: CASSYSGGSYNEQFF.

CDR3: CASSLQVYQETQYF. As DNA, the CDR3 is TGCGCCAGCAGCTTACAGGTATATCAAGAGACCCAGTACTTC. V is TRBV5-1 and J is TRBJ2-5; D possibly corresponds to TRBD1 (5 bases). The CDR3 extends over 14 amino acids. The V end lost 2 bases, the J end lost 2 bases, and 10 bases lay between the germline ends. Germline CDR1 SGHRS, CDR2 YFSETQ.

The DNA of the CDR3 is TGCAGCGTACCGGGACCCTTCACAGATACGCAGTATTTT. Translation: CSVPGPFTDTQYF. The chain uses TRBV29-1 and TRBJ2-3; D might be TRBD1 or TRBD2, each matching 5 bases. CDR1 SQVTM and CDR2 ANQGSEA come from the germline V gene. This CDR3 comprises 13 residues. The V end was cut by 6 bases, the J end by 2 bases, with 12 bases between.

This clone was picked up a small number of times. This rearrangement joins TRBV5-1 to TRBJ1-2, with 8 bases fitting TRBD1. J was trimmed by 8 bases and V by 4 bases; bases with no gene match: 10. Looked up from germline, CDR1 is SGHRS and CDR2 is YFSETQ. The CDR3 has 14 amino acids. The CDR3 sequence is CASSPFGQGTGYTF. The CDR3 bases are TGCGCCAGCAGCCCTTTCGGACAGGGTACCGGCTACACCTTC. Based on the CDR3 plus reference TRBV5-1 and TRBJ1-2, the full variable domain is KAGVTQTPRYLIKTRGQQVTLSCSPISGHRSVSWYQQTPGQGLQFLFEYFSETQRNKGNFPGRFSGRQFSNSRSEMNVSTLELGDSALYLCASSPFGQGTGYTFGSGTRLTVV.

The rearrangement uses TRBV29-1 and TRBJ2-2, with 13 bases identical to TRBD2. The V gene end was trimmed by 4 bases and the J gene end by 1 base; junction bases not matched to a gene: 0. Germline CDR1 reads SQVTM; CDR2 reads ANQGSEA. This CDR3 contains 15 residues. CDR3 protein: CSVGTSGGNTGELFF. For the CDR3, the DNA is TGCAGCGTTGGGACTAGCGGGGGGAACACCGGGGAGCTGTTTTTT.

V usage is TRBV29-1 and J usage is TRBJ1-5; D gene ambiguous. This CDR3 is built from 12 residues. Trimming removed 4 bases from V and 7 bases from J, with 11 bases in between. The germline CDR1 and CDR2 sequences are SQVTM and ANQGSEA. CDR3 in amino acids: CSVVDGTQPQHF. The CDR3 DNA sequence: TGCAGCGTTGTAGACGGTACCCAGCCCCAGCATTTT.

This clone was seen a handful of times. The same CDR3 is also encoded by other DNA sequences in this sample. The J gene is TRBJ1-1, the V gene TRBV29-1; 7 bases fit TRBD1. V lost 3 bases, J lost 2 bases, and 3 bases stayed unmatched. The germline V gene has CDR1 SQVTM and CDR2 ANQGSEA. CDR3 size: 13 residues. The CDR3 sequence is CSVDRTGNTEAFF. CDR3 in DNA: TGCAGCGTTGACCGGACAGGAAACACTGAAGCTTTCTTT.

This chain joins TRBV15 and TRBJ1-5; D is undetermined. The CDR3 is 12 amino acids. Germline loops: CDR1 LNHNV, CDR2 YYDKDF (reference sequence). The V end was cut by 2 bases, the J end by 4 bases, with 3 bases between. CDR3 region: CATSRSNQPQHF. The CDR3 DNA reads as TGTGCCACCAGCAGAAGTAATCAGCCCCAGCATTTT.

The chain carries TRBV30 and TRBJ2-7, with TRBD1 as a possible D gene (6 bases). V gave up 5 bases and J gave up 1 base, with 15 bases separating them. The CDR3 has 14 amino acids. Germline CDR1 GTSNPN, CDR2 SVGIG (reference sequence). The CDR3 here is CAWAPGHRSYEQYF. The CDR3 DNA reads TGTGCCTGGGCGCCGGGACATAGGTCCTACGAGCAGTACTTC.

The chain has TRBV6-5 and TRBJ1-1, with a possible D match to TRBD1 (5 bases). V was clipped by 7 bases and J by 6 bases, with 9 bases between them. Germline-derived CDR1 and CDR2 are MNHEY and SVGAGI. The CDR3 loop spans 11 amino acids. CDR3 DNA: TGTGCCAGCACCCAGGGCCCTGAAGCTTTCTTT. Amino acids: CASTQGPEAFF.

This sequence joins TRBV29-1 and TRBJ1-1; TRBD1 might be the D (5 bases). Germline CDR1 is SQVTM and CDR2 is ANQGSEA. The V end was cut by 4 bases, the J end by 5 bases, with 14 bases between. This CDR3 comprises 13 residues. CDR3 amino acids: CSVVGLGGTEAFF. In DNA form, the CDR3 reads TGCAGCGTTGTGGGACTTGGAGGGACTGAAGCTTTCTTT.

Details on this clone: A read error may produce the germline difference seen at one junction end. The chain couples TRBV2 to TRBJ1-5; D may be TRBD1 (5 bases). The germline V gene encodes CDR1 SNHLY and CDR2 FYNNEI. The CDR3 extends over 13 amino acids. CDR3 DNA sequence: TGTGCCAGCAAACCCGAGGGGAATCAGCCCCAACATTTT. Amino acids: CASKPEGNQPQHF.

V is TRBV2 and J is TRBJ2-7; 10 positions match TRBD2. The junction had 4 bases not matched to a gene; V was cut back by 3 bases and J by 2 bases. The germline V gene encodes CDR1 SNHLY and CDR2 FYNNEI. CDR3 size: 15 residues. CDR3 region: CASSESSGRPYEQYF. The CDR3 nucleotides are TGTGCCAGCAGTGAGTCTAGCGGGAGACCCTACGAGCAGTACTTC.

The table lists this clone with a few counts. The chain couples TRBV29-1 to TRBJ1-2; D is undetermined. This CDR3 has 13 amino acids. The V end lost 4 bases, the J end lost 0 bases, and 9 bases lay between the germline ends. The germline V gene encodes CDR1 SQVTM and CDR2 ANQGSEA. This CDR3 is CSVVQTTNYGYTF. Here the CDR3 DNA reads TGCAGCGTTGTTCAGACTACTAACTATGGCTACACCTTC.

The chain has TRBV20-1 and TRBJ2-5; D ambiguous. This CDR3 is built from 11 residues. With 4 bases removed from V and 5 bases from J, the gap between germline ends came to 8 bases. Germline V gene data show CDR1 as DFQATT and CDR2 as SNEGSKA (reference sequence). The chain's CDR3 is CSATPSETQYF. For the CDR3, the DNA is TGCAGTGCTACCCCTTCGGAGACCCAGTACTTC.

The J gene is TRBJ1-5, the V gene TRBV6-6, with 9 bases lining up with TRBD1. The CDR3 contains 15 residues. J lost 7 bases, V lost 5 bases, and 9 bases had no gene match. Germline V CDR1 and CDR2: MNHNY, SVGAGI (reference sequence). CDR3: CASSGGQGEFQPQHF. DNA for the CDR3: TGTGCCAGCAGTGGGGGACAGGGTGAATTCCAGCCCCAGCATTTT.

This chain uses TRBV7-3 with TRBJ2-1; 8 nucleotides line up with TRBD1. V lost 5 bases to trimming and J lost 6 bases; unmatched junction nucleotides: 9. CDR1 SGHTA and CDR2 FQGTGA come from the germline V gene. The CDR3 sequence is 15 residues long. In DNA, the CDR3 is TGTGCCAGCAGCGACCTCAGGGGGCAAGTCAATGAGCAGTTCTTC. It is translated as CASSDLRGQVNEQFF.

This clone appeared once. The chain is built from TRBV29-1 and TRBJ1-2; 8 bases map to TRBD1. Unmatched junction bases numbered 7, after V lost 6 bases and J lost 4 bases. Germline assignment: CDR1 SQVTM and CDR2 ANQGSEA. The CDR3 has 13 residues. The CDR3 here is CSVAGQGGYGYTF. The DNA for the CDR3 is TGCAGCGTAGCTGGACAGGGAGGCTATGGCTACACCTTC.

CDR3 bases: TGCAGCGCCGGGACTAGCGGGGCCCACGAGCAGTACTTC. It codes for CSAGTSGAHEQYF. V and J are TRBV29-1 and TRBJ2-7; 13 bases are shared with TRBD2. V was clipped by 7 bases and J by 5 bases; unmatched bases: 5. The CDR3 consists of 13 residues. CDR1 and CDR2 (germline): SQVTM, ANQGSEA.

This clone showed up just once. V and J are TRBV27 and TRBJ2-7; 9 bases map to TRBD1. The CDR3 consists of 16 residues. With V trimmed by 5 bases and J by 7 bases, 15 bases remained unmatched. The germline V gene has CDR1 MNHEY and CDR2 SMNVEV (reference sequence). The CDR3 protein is CASSPLRDREGGEQYF. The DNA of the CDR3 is TGTGCCAGCAGTCCCCTCCGGGACAGGGAGGGTGGAGAGCAGTACTTC.

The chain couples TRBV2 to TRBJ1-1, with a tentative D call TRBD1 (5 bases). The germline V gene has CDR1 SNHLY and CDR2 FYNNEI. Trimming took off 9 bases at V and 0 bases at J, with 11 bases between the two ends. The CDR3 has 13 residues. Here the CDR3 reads CASPTGMNTEAFF. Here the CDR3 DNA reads TGTGCCAGTCCAACAGGCATGAACACTGAAGCTTTCTTT.

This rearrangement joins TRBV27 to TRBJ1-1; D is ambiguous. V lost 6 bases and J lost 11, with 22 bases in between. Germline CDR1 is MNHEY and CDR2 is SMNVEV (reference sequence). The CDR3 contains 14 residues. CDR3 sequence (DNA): TGTGCCAGCAGGCCCACGGTGGTTCTGAAGAAGGCTTTCTTT. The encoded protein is CASRPTVVLKKAFF.

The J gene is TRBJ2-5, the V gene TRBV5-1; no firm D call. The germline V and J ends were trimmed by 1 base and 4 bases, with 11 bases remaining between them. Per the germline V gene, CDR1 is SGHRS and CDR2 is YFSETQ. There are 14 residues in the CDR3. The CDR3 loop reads CASSLMASGETQYF. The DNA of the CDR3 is TGCGCCAGCAGCTTGATGGCAAGTGGAGAGACCCAGTACTTC.